The clone carrying this T cell receptor (beta chain) is labeled medium-sized. The antigen remains unidentified. The ends were cut back, 0 bases at V and 4 bases at J, with 12 bases in the middle. Germline lookup yields CDR1 LNHDA and CDR2 SQIVND (reference sequence). The CDR3 loop spans 15 amino acids. This sample is drawn from a study of T cell responses to AZD1222 COVID-19 vaccine. Overall study results and limits: Donors were mostly white British, more females; clonal diversity possibly underestimated. Distributed over spike, vaccine-associated CD4 TCRs predominated at 160-218 and 743-854. Seropositive status at baseline applied to only 6 or 7 AZD1222 recipients.

Here immunoSEQ multiplex PCR was the method, and the copy in TCRdb shows in-frame clones only, minus some. This table holds about 85,000 clones, 80% to 90% found once. The sample was peripheral blood, taken on day 0 of MenACWY control vaccination. This clonotype originated in an adult in good health. This chain joins TRBV19 and TRBJ1-2; the D gene is possibly TRBD1 (6 bases). DNA for the CDR3: TGTGCCAGTAGTATAGACCAGGCAGGGGTCTATGGCTACACCTTC. It translates to CASSIDQAGVYGYTF.